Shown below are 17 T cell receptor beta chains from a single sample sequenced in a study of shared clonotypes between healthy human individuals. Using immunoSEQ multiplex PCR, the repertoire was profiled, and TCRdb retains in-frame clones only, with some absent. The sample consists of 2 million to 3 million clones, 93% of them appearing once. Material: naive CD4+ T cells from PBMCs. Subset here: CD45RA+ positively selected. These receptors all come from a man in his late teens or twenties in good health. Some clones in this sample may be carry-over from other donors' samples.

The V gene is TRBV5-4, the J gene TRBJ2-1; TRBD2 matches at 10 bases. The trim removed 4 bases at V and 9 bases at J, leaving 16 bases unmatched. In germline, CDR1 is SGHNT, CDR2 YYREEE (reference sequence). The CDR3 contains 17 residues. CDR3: CASSATSGSLLGGEQFF. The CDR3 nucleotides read TGTGCCAGCAGCGCGACTAGCGGGTCATTATTGGGGGGTGAGCAGTTCTTC.

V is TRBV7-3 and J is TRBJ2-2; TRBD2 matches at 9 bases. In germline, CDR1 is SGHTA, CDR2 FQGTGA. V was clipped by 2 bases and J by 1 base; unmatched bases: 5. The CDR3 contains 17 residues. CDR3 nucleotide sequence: TGTGCCAGCAGCTTACGTGCTAGCGGGGAGAACACCGGGGAGCTGTTTTTT. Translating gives CASSLRASGENTGELFF.

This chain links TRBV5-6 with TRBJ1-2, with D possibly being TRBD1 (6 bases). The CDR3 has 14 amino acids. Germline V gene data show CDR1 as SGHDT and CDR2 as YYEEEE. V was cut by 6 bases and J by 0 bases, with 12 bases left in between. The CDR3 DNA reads TGTGCCAGCATCGAACAGGGCTCTAACTATGGCTACACCTTC. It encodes CASIEQGSNYGYTF.

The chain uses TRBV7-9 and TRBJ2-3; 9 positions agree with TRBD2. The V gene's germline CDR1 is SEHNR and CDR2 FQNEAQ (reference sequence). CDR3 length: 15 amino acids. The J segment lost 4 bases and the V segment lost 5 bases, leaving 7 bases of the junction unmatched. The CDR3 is CASSLSGSGSDTQYF. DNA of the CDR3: TGTGCCAGCAGCCTTAGCGGGAGCGGGTCAGATACGCAGTATTTT.

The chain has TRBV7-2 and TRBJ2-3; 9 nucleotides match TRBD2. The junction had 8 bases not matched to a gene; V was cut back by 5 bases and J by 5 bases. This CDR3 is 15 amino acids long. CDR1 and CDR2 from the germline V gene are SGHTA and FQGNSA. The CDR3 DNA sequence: TGTGCCAGCAGCCTGACTAGCGGAAAGAGAGATACGCAGTATTTT. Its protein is CASSLTSGKRDTQYF.

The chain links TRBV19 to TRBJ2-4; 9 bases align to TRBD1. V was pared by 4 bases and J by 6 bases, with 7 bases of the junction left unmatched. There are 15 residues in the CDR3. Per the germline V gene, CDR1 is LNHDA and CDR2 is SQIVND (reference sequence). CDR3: CASSREQGARNIQYF. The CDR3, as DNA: TGTGCCAGTAGTAGGGAACAGGGGGCACGAAACATTCAGTACTTC.

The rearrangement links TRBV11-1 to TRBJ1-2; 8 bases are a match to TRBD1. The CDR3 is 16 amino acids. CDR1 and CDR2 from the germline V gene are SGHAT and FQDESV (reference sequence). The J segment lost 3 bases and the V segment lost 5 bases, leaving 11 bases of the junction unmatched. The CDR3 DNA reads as TGTGCCAGCAGCGAACGCCTTGGACAGGGATACTATGGCTACACCTTC. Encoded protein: CASSERLGQGYYGYTF.

The chain's CDR3 is CASRTTGLPIYEQYF. The CDR3 nucleotides read TGTGCCAGCAGGACAACCGGGCTCCCCATCTACGAGCAGTACTTC. This chain uses TRBV28 with TRBJ2-7, with D unclear. In germline, CDR1 is MDHEN, CDR2 SYDVKM. Deletions cut 6 bases from V and 3 bases from J, with 18 bases between. The CDR3 covers 15 residues.

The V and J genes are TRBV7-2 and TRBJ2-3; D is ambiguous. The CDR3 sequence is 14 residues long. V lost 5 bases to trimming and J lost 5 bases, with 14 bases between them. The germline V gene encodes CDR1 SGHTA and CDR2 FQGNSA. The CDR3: CASSLLTGRDTQYF. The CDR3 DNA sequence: TGTGCCAGCAGCCTCTTGACTGGTAGAGATACGCAGTATTTT.

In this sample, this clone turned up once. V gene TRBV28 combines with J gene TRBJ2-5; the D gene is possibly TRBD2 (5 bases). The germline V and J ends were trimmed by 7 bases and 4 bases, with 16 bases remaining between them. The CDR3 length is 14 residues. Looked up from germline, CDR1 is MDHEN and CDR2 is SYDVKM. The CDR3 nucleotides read TGTGCCAGCACCTTAGAGCCGGGGTCAGAGACCCAGTACTTC. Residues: CASTLEPGSETQYF.

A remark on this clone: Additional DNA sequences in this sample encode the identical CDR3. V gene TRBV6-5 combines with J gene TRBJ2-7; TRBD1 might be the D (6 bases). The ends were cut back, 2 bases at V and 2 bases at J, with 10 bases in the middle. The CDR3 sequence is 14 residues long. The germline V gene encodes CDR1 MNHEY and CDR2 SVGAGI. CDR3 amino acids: CASSYTRQAYEQYF. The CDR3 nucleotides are TGTGCCAGCAGTTACACCCGACAGGCCTACGAGCAGTACTTC.

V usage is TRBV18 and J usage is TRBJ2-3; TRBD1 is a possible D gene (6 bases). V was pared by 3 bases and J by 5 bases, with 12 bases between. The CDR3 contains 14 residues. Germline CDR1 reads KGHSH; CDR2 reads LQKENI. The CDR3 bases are TGTGCCAGCTCACCGGTGGGGGCGAAAGATACGCAGTATTTT. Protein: CASSPVGAKDTQYF. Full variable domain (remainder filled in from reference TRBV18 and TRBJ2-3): NAGVMQNPRHLVRRRGQEARLRCSPMKGHSHVYWYRQLPEEGLKFMVYLQKENIIDESGMPKERFSAEFPKEGPSILRIQQVVRGDSAAYFCASSPVGAKDTQYFGPGTRLTVL.

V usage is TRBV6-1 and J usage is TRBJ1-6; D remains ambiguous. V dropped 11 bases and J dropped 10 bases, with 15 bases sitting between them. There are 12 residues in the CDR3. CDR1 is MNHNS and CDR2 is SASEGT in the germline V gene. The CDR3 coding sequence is TGTGCCTTGGACTCATCGGCGTCACCCCTCCACTTT. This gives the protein CALDSSASPLHF.

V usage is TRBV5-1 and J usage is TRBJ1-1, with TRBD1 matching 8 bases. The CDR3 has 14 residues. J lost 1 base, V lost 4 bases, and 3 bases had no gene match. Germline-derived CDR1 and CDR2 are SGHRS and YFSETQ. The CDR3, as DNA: TGCGCCAGCAGCCAAGACAGGGGGAACACTGAAGCTTTCTTT. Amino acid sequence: CASSQDRGNTEAFF. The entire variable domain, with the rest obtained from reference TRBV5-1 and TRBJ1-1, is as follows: KAGVTQTPRYLIKTRGQQVTLSCSPISGHRSVSWYQQTPGQGLQFLFEYFSETQRNKGNFPGRFSGRQFSNSRSEMNVSTLELGDSALYLCASSQDRGNTEAFFGQGTRLTVV.

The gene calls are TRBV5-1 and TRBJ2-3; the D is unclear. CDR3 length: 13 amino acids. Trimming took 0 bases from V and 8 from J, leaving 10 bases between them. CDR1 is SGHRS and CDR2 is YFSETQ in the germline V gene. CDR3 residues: CASSLGVVGTQYF. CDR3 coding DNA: TGCGCCAGCAGCTTGGGGGTGGTAGGTACGCAGTATTTT. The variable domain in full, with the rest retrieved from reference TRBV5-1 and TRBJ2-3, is KAGVTQTPRYLIKTRGQQVTLSCSPISGHRSVSWYQQTPGQGLQFLFEYFSETQRNKGNFPGRFSGRQFSNSRSEMNVSTLELGDSALYLCASSLGVVGTQYFGPGTRLTVL.

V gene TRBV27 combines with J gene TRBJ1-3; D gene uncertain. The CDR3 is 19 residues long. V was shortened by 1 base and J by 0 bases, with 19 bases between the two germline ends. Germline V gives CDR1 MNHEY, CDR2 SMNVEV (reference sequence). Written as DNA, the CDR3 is TGTGCCAGCAGTTTATTGGCGCCCGCCCGAGGTCGCTCTGGAAACACCATATATTTT. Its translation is CASSLLAPARGRSGNTIYF.

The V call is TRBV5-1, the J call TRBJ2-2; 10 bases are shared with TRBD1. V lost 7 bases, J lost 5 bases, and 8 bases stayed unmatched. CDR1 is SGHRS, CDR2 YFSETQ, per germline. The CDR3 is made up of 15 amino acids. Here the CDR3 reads CASGYRTGGTGELFF. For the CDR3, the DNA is TGCGCCAGCGGATATCGGACAGGGGGAACCGGGGAGCTGTTTTTT. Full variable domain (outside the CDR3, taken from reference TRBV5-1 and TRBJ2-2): KAGVTQTPRYLIKTRGQQVTLSCSPISGHRSVSWYQQTPGQGLQFLFEYFSETQRNKGNFPGRFSGRQFSNSRSEMNVSTLELGDSALYLCASGYRTGGTGELFFGEGSRLTVL.